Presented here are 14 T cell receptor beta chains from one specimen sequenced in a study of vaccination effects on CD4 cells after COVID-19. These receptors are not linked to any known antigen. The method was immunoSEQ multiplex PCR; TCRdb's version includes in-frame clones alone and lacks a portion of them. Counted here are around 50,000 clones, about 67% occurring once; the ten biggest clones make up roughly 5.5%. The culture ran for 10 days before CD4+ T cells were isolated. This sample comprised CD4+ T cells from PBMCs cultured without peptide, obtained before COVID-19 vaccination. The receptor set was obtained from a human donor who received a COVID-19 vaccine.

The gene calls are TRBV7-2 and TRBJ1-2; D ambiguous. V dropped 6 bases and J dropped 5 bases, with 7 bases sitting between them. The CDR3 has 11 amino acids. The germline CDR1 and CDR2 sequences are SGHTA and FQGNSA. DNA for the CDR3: TGTGCCAGCAGTAACTCTTATGGCTACACCTTC. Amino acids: CASSNSYGYTF. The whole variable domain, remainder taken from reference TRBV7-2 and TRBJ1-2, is GAGVSQSPSNKVTEKGKDVELRCDPISGHTALYWYRQSLGQGLEFLIYFQGNSAPDKSGLPSDRFSAERTGGSVSTLTIQRTQQEDSAVYLCASSNSYGYTFGSGTRLTVV.

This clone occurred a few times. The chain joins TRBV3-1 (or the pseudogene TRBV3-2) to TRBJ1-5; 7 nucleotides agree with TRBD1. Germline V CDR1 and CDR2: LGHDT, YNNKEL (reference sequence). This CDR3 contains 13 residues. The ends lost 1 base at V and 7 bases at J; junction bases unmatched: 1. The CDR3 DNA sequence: TGTGCCAGCAGCCAAGTACAGGGGCAGCCCCAGCATTTT. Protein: CASSQVQGQPQHF.

The CDR3 DNA reads as TGCGCCAGCAGAAGGGGACAGGGGAGAAGCGCAGAAGAGACCCAGTACTTC. Amino acid sequence: CASRRGQGRSAEETQYF. The V gene is TRBV5-1, the J gene TRBJ2-5; 10 bases map to TRBD1. Per germline, CDR1 SGHRS and CDR2 YFSETQ. CDR3 length: 17 amino acids. J lost 3 bases, V lost 5 bases, and 13 bases had no gene match.

The CDR3 coding sequence is TGTGCCAGCAGTAGACAGGGGTACACCGGGGAGCTGTTTTTT. This translates into CASSRQGYTGELFF. V usage is TRBV27 and J usage is TRBJ2-2, with 8 nucleotides matching TRBD1. V lost 5 bases, J lost 3 bases, and 2 bases stayed unmatched. Germline V gene data show CDR1 as MNHEY and CDR2 as SMNVEV (reference sequence). CDR3 length: 14 amino acids.

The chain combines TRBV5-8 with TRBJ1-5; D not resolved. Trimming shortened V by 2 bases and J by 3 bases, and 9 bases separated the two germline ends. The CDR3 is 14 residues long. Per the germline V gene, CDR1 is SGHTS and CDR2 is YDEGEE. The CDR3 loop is CASSFVTDNQPQHF. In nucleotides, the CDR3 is TGTGCCAGCAGCTTTGTAACAGACAATCAGCCCCAGCATTTT.

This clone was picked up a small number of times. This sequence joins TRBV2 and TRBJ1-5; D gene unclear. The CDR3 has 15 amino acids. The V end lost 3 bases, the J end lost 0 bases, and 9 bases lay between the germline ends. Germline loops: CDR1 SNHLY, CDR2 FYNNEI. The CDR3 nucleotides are TGTGCCAGCAGTGACACGGGATTTAGCAATCAGCCCCAGCATTTT. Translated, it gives CASSDTGFSNQPQHF.

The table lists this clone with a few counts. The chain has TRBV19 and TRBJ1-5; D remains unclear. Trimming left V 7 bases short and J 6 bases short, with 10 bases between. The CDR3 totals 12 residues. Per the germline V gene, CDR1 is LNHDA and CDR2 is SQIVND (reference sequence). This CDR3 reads CASTTAAQPQHF. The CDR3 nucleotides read TGTGCCAGTACCACCGCGGCTCAGCCCCAGCATTTT.

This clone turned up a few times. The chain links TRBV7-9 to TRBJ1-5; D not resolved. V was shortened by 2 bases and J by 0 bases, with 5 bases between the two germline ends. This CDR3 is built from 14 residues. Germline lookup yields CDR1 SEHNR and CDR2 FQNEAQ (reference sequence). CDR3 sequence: CASSLSISNQPQHF. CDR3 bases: TGTGCCAGCAGCTTAAGCATTAGCAATCAGCCCCAGCATTTT.

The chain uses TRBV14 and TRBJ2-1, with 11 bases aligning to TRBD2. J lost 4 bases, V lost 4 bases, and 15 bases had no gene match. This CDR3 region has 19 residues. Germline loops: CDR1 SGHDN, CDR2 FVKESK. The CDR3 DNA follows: TGTGCCAGCAGCCTACCCCAGGCGACTAGCGGGAAAAAGTACAATGAGCAGTTCTTC. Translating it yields CASSLPQATSGKKYNEQFF.

Here the CDR3 reads CAWSLWEQTNSPLHF. The CDR3 DNA sequence: TGTGCCTGGAGTCTTTGGGAACAGACCAATTCACCCCTCCACTTT. The chain recombines TRBV30 with TRBJ1-6; D is ambiguous. Germline assignment: CDR1 GTSNPN and CDR2 SVGIG (reference sequence). V was shortened by 2 bases and J by 7 bases, with 15 bases between the two germline ends. This CDR3 has 15 residues. The full variable domain, completed using reference TRBV30 and TRBJ1-6, is SQTIHQWPATLVQPVGSPLSLECTVEGTSNPNLYWYRQAAGRGLQLLFYSVGIGQISSEVPQNLSASRPQDRQFILSSKKLLLSDSGFYLCAWSLWEQTNSPLHFGNGTRLTVT.

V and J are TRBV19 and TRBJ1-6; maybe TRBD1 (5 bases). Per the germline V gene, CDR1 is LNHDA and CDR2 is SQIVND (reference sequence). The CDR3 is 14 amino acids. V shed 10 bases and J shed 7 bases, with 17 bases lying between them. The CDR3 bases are TGTGCCACCTCGGGGGGGGTAGAAAATTCACCCCTCCACTTT. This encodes CATSGGVENSPLHF.

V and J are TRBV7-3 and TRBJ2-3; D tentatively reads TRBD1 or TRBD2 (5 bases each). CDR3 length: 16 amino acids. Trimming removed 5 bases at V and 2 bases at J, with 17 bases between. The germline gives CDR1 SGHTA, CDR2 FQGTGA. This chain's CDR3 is CASSRRGDGYTDTQYF. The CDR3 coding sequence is TGTGCCAGCAGCCGCCGAGGGGACGGATACACAGATACGCAGTATTTT.

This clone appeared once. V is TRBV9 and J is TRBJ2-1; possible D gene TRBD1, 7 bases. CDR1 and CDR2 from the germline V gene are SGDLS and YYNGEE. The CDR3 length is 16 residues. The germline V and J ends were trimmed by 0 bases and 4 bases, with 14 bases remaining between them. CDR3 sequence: CASSVATTGTYNEQFF. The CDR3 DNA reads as TGTGCCAGCAGCGTAGCTACGACAGGGACTTACAATGAGCAGTTCTTC.

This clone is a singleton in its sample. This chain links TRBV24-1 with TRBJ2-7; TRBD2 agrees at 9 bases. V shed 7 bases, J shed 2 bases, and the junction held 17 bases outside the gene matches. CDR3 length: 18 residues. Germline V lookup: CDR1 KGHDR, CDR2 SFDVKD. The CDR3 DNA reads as TGTGCCACCAGCCCCGGGGTTAGCGGGAGAGGGGCCCCCTACGAGCAGTACTTC. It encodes CATSPGVSGRGAPYEQYF.